This T cell receptor (beta chain) was sequenced in a study of read filtering for tumor transcriptome and immune sequencing. Study summary: The cohort had roughly 17 men and approximately 13 women aged roughly 47 to 85, mean around 63 years. Eight or nine patients were R-ISS I, 16 were R-ISS II, 6 or 7 were R-ISS III. Transcriptome libraries were built from DNase-treated RNA.

The library was built from around 400 ng RNA with molecular barcoded adaptors for alpha/delta and beta/gamma chains. TCRdb used MiXCR to reprocess the reads, holding one entry per CDR3 protein. The sample lists approximately 14,000 distinct CDR3 sequences; 20% were seen once. This TCR came from a donor aged 40 or over with multiple myeloma. Sequenced input: a population of CD138-negative cells sorted from bone marrow.

DNA of the CDR3: TGCAGTGCTAGGACGGGGGGGCCAGATACGCAGTATTTT. It encodes CSARTGGPDTQYF. V is TRBV20-1 and J is TRBJ2-3, with TRBD2 matching over 8 bases. CDR3 length: 13 amino acids. The ends lost 3 bases at V and 4 bases at J; junction bases unmatched: 3. CDR1 is DFQATT and CDR2 is SNEGSKA in the germline V gene (reference sequence).